This T cell receptor (beta chain) was sequenced in a study of tumor-infiltrating lymphocytes in oesophageal squamous cell carcinoma. TCRdb re-analysed the PCR reads in MiXCR, keeping a single row per CDR3 protein. The table lists about 15,000 distinct CDR3 sequences, about 50% of them singletons. This clonotype showed up just once. The CDR3 length is 19 residues. Germline CDR1 and CDR2: SGHVS and FQNEAQ. Sample: esophageal tumor tissue. The gene calls are TRBV7-8 and TRBJ2-6; TRBD1 matches at 9 bases. The J call could be wrong; TRBJ2-7 is a better fit for the DNA end. The source of this sequence is a male donor with esophageal squamous cell carcinoma. CDR3 DNA sequence: TGTGCCAGCAGCTTAGCCGCGGGACAGGGAATTGCGTGGTCCTACGAGCAGTACTTC. This codes for CASSLAAGQGIAWSYEQYF.